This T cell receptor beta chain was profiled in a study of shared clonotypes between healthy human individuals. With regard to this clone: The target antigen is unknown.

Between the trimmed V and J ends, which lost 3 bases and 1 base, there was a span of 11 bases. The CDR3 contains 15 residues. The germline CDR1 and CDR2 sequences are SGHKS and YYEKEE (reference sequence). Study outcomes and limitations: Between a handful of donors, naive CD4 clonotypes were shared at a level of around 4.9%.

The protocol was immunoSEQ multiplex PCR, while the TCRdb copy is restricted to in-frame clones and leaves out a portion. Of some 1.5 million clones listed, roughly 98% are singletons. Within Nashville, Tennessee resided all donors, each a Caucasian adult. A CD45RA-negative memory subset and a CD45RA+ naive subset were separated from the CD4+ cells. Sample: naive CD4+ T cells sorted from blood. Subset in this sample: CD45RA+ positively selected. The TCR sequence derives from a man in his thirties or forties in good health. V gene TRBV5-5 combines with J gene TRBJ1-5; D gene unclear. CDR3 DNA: TGTGCCAGCAGCTCTCGGACGGACAGCAATCAGCCCCAGCATTTT. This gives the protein CASSSRTDSNQPQHF.